The rows below give T cell receptor beta chains drawn from one sample of a study of T cell responses to AZD1222 COVID-19 vaccine. The data were produced by immunoSEQ multiplex PCR, yet TCRdb's version contains in-frame clones alone and is incomplete. The sample holds around 150,000 clones, 90% to 95% seen once. Sequences were derived from peripheral blood, sampled 28 days after the second AZD1222 dose. The source is an adult who received the AZD1222 COVID-19 vaccine. Each CDR3 is given with its conserved first and last residue. The D gene is left open where the match is weak. The size field is filled for only some rows; it gives once, few, many or a size class.

V gene: TRBV7-3; J gene: TRBJ2-5; CDR3 length: 16; D gene: TRBD2; clone size: NA; CDR3 DNA: TGTGCCAGCAGCTCCTCGAGCGGGAGGGCCAGAGAGACCCAGTACTTC; CDR3 protein: CASSSSSGRARETQYF
V gene: TRBV30; J gene: TRBJ1-5; CDR3 length: 17; D gene: NA; clone size: NA; CDR3 DNA: TGTGCCTGGAGTAGAAGGCTCAGCAGGGATAGCAATCAGCCCCAGCATTTT; CDR3 protein: CAWSRRLSRDSNQPQHF
V gene: TRBV6-5; J gene: TRBJ1-5; CDR3 length: 16; D gene: NA; clone size: NA; CDR3 DNA: TGTGCCAGCAGTTTACTAACAGGGAGGGCCGCTCAGCCCCAGCATTTT; CDR3 protein: CASSLLTGRAAQPQHF
V gene: TRBV7-6; J gene: TRBJ2-2; CDR3 length: 13; D gene: NA; clone size: NA; CDR3 DNA: TGTGCCAGCAGCAGGGGAAACTCCGGGGAGCTGTTTTTT; CDR3 protein: CASSRGNSGELFF
V gene: TRBV12-2; J gene: TRBJ1-2; CDR3 length: 14; D gene: NA; clone size: NA; CDR3 DNA: TGTGCAAGTCGCTTTAGCGGAGCCGGATATGGCTACACCTTC; CDR3 protein: CASRFSGAGYGYTF
V gene: TRBV4-3; J gene: TRBJ2-3; CDR3 length: 13; D gene: NA; clone size: NA; CDR3 DNA: TGCGCCAGCAGCCAAGATCAGTGGGATACGCAGTATTTT; CDR3 protein: CASSQDQWDTQYF
V gene: TRBV7-2; J gene: TRBJ1-1; CDR3 length: 16; D gene: NA; clone size: NA; CDR3 DNA: TGTGCCAGCAGCTTAAAGGCAGGTCGTCCGGGCACTGAAGCTTTCTTT; CDR3 protein: CASSLKAGRPGTEAFF
V gene: TRBV7-2; J gene: TRBJ2-7; CDR3 length: 15; D gene: TRBD1; clone size: NA; CDR3 DNA: TGTGCCAGCAGCTTACAGGGGGCACAAAACTACGAGCAGTACTTC; CDR3 protein: CASSLQGAQNYEQYF
V gene: TRBV11-2; J gene: TRBJ2-3; CDR3 length: 15; D gene: NA; clone size: NA; CDR3 DNA: TGTGCCAGCAACCGGGGTATCTACGCCACAGATACGCAGTATTTT; CDR3 protein: CASNRGIYATDTQYF
V gene: TRBV4-2; J gene: TRBJ2-1; CDR3 length: 17; D gene: TRBD2; clone size: once; CDR3 DNA: TGTGCCAGCAGCCAAGAGGATCTAGCGGGAGGGGGAAATGAGCAGTTCTTC; CDR3 protein: CASSQEDLAGGGNEQFF
V gene: TRBV7-3; J gene: TRBJ2-7; CDR3 length: 15; D gene: NA; clone size: NA; CDR3 DNA: TGTGCCAGCAGCCCCGTCCCGAGACTGACCTACGAGCAGTACTTC; CDR3 protein: CASSPVPRLTYEQYF
V gene: TRBV7-9; J gene: TRBJ1-2; CDR3 length: 13; D gene: NA; clone size: NA; CDR3 DNA: TGTGCCAGCAGCTTGGAAGGGGTCTATGGCTACACCTTC; CDR3 protein: CASSLEGVYGYTF
V gene: TRBV7-9; J gene: TRBJ2-2; CDR3 length: 17; D gene: NA; clone size: NA; CDR3 DNA: TGTGCCAGCAGCTTACGTCATGGAATCCAATACACCGGGGAGCTGTTTTTT; CDR3 protein: CASSLRHGIQYTGELFF